This entry lists 9 T cell receptor beta chains sequenced from one sample in a study of a mutant IDH1 vaccine in newly diagnosed glioma. Their antigen targets remain unknown. Generated by immunoSEQ multiplex PCR, the TCRdb table keeps only in-frame clones and is missing some. The repertoire has roughly 25,000 clones, roughly 78% of them found once; the top ten carry approximately 8%. Time point reported: week 11, during vaccination. All doses held 300 ug of mutant IDH1 20-mer peptide, with topical imiquimod. The material was PBMCs, obtained from a glioma patient whose treatment included an IDH1 peptide vaccine. The source of these receptors is a man in his forties or fifties with glioma.

As DNA, the CDR3 is TGCAGCGTTGAGACAGGGGATCGGTATGGCTACACCTTC. As protein: CSVETGDRYGYTF. The chain recombines TRBV29-1 with TRBJ1-2; 8 nucleotides agree with TRBD1. CDR1 SQVTM and CDR2 ANQGSEA come from the germline V gene. The length of the CDR3 is 13 residues. V lost 3 bases to trimming and J lost 5 bases; unmatched junction nucleotides: 5.

This clone was observed a few times. The genes are TRBV11-2 and TRBJ1-1; D is perhaps TRBD1 (6 bases). V lost 2 bases and J lost 1, with 11 bases in between. The germline gives CDR1 SGHAT, CDR2 FQNNGV. This CDR3 is built from 15 residues. The CDR3 DNA sequence: TGTGCCAGCAGCTTACTGACAGGATCGAACACTGAAGCTTTCTTT. Its translation is CASSLLTGSNTEAFF.

The gene calls are TRBV30 and TRBJ2-2, with D possibly being TRBD1 (6 bases). CDR3 length equals 15 residues. V shed 2 bases and J shed 6 bases, with 16 bases lying between them. Germline V gene data show CDR1 as GTSNPN and CDR2 as SVGIG (reference sequence). CDR3: CAWSYQAGVAGELFF. The CDR3 nucleotides read TGTGCCTGGAGTTACCAAGCAGGGGTTGCCGGGGAGCTGTTTTTT.

The gene calls are TRBV6-5 and TRBJ2-2, with 8 bases matching TRBD2. J was trimmed by 3 bases and V by 6 bases; bases with no gene match: 3. Germline values: CDR1 MNHEY, CDR2 SVGAGI. The length of the CDR3 is 14 residues. CDR3 residues: CASRRTSHTGELFF. The CDR3 region has the DNA TGTGCCAGCAGAAGGACTAGCCACACCGGGGAGCTGTTTTTT.

This chain joins TRBV5-1 and TRBJ2-7; possible D gene TRBD1, 5 bases. The CDR3 spans 13 residues. CDR1 SGHRS and CDR2 YFSETQ come from the germline V gene. The ends were cut back, 4 bases at V and 5 bases at J, with 13 bases in the middle. The CDR3 DNA sequence: TGCGCCAGCAGCCCCGGTTCAGGGAACGAGCAGTACTTC. Translating it yields CASSPGSGNEQYF.

This chain joins TRBV7-8 and TRBJ1-6, with D possibly being TRBD1 (6 bases). Trimming left V 5 bases short and J 4 bases short, with 18 bases between. The CDR3 spans 17 residues. The germline CDR1 and CDR2 sequences are SGHVS and FQNEAQ. In DNA, the CDR3 is TGTGCCAGCAGCAAAGAAGGCGGGACATCTTATAATTCACCCCTCCACTTT. Translation: CASSKEGGTSYNSPLHF.

The V gene is TRBV30, the J gene TRBJ2-3; 8 positions agree with TRBD2. Germline-derived CDR1 and CDR2 are GTSNPN and SVGIG (reference sequence). V lost 0 bases, J lost 2 bases, and 4 bases stayed unmatched. CDR3 length equals 15 residues. CDR3 DNA sequence: TGTGCCTGGAGTGTGGGTAGCGGGAACACAGATACGCAGTATTTT. Translation: CAWSVGSGNTDTQYF.

The chain links TRBV19 to TRBJ2-1; TRBD2 aligns across 12 bases. The CDR3 is 15 residues long. Germline loops: CDR1 LNHDA, CDR2 SQIVND (reference sequence). Trimming cost V 5 bases and J 10 bases; bases outside gene matches: 9. CDR3 protein: CASSLSTSGSGEQFF. The DNA of the CDR3 is TGTGCCAGTAGTCTCTCGACTAGCGGGAGTGGCGAGCAGTTCTTC.

The chain links TRBV11-3 to TRBJ2-7, with 9 bases aligning to TRBD1. CDR3 length equals 16 residues. The V gene's germline CDR1 is SGHNT and CDR2 YENEEA. V shed 5 bases, J shed 1 base, and the junction held 9 bases outside the gene matches. CDR3 sequence reads: CASSEQGQGYSYEQYV. The CDR3 DNA is TGTGCCAGCAGCGAGCAGGGACAGGGCTATTCCTACGAGCAGTACGTC.